These 14 T cell receptor beta chains were sequenced from one sample in a study of OX40 agonist ivuxolimab in advanced cancers. Assay used: immunoSEQ multiplex PCR; TCRdb lists only in-frame clones, some missing. The data hold roughly 30,000 clones, with 90% observed a single time. This specimen consisted of CD4+ or CD8+ T cells sorted from blood, obtained in a trial of the OX40 agonist ivuxolimab. The receptors were sampled from an adult with an advanced solid tumor such as melanoma, head and neck, liver or kidney cancer.

The chain links TRBV7-6 to TRBJ1-3; TRBD1 agrees at 8 bases. CDR1 SGHVS and CDR2 FNYEAQ come from the germline V gene. This CDR3 has 14 residues. J gave up 8 bases and V 5 bases, and 8 bases lay outside the gene matches. The CDR3 sequence is CASSPRTGLDTIYF. CDR3 coding DNA: TGTGCCAGCAGCCCGAGGACAGGGCTAGACACCATATATTTT.

This rearrangement joins TRBV19 to TRBJ2-1, with D possibly being TRBD2 (5 bases). This CDR3 is 15 amino acids long. The V and J ends lost 7 bases and 5 bases respectively, with 18 bases between them. Germline V gene data show CDR1 as LNHDA and CDR2 as SQIVND (reference sequence). CDR3 sequence reads: CASTPFGAANNEQFF. CDR3 sequence (DNA): TGTGCCAGTACGCCCTTTGGAGCGGCCAACAATGAGCAGTTCTTC.

A few counts support this clone. The chain joins TRBV4-1 to TRBJ1-3, with D uncertain. This CDR3 has 13 amino acids. The germline V and J ends were trimmed by 4 bases and 4 bases, with 8 bases remaining between them. Germline V gene data show CDR1 as MGHRA and CDR2 as YSYEKL. The DNA for the CDR3 is TGCGCCAGCAGCCCCGACGGCGGAAACACCATATATTTT. This encodes CASSPDGGNTIYF.

The gene calls are TRBV27 and TRBJ1-2; D is unresolved. The CDR3 has 14 amino acids. V lost 5 bases, J lost 4 bases, and 14 bases lay in between. Germline V lookup: CDR1 MNHEY, CDR2 SMNVEV (reference sequence). The CDR3 DNA is TGTGCCAGCAGTCCTTTCTCTGGGTTCTATGGCTACACCTTC. It specifies CASSPFSGFYGYTF.

V usage is TRBV9 and J usage is TRBJ2-2, with D possibly being TRBD1 or TRBD2 (5 bases each). V gave up 9 bases and J gave up 8 bases, with 23 bases separating them. CDR3 length: 15 amino acids. Germline-derived CDR1 and CDR2 are SGDLS and YYNGEE. The CDR3 is CANRGTQRDPGELFF. DNA for the CDR3: TGTGCCAACCGTGGGACCCAAAGAGATCCTGGGGAGCTGTTTTTT.

The gene calls are TRBV7-2 and TRBJ1-3; no clear D gene. The germline V gene has CDR1 SGHTA and CDR2 FQGNSA. Trimming shortened V by 1 base and J by 0 bases, and 7 bases separated the two germline ends. This CDR3 contains 15 residues. The CDR3 coding sequence is TGTGCCAGCAGCTTAGACTGGACCTCTGGAAACACCATATATTTT. Its protein is CASSLDWTSGNTIYF.

The DNA for the CDR3 is TGTGCCAGCAGTTACTCGGTTGGGGGCTACGAGCAGTACTTC. It specifies CASSYSVGGYEQYF. J is TRBJ2-7 and V is TRBV6-6, with D perhaps being TRBD1 or TRBD2 (5 bases each). V lost 0 bases to trimming and J lost 3 bases, with 9 bases between them. Germline values: CDR1 MNHNY, CDR2 SVGAGI (reference sequence). CDR3 length equals 14 residues.

This chain connects TRBV11-3 to TRBJ2-2; no clear D gene. In germline, CDR1 is SGHNT, CDR2 YENEEA. The CDR3 totals 17 residues. Between the trimmed V and J ends, which lost 0 bases and 0 bases, there was a span of 11 bases. The CDR3 bases are TGTGCCAGCAGCTTAGATATGCGACACGCGAACACCGGGGAGCTGTTTTTT. Protein sequence: CASSLDMRHANTGELFF.

V is TRBV9 and J is TRBJ1-4, with a tentative D call TRBD1 (5 bases). Trimming took off 5 bases at V and 5 bases at J, with 13 bases between the two ends. Germline lookup yields CDR1 SGDLS and CDR2 YYNGEE. The CDR3 has 14 residues. DNA for the CDR3: TGTGCCAGCAGTGGGACGATGGGAAATGAAAAACTGTTTTTT. Translated: CASSGTMGNEKLFF.

V and J are TRBV28 and TRBJ2-7; TRBD2 agrees at 10 bases. J was trimmed by 5 bases and V by 6 bases; bases with no gene match: 7. The germline V gene has CDR1 MDHEN and CDR2 SYDVKM. The CDR3 loop spans 14 amino acids. The CDR3 protein is CASSVAGGYHEQYF. The CDR3 bases are TGTGCCAGCAGCGTAGCGGGAGGATACCACGAGCAGTACTTC.

V usage is TRBV10-2 and J usage is TRBJ1-1; D might be TRBD1 (5 bases). V was shortened by 0 bases and J by 0 bases, with 8 bases between the two germline ends. Per germline, CDR1 WSHSY and CDR2 SAAADI. The CDR3 runs 15 residues. CDR3 bases: TGCGCCAGCAGTGAGTCACAGGCCCTGAACACTGAAGCTTTCTTT. This encodes CASSESQALNTEAFF.

The CDR3 spells CASSAGLNQPQHF. CDR3 nucleotide sequence: TGTGCCAGCAGCGCAGGACTCAATCAGCCCCAGCATTTT. The rearrangement joins TRBV27 to TRBJ1-5, with D uncertain. Germline V lookup: CDR1 MNHEY, CDR2 SMNVEV (reference sequence). The V end was cut by 6 bases, the J end by 3 bases, with 9 bases between. CDR3 length: 13 residues.

This chain uses TRBV5-4 with TRBJ1-4; D is perhaps TRBD1 (6 bases). The CDR3 totals 14 residues. Germline V gene data show CDR1 as SGHNT and CDR2 as YYREEE (reference sequence). V was cut by 3 bases and J by 7 bases, with 13 bases left in between. CDR3 in amino acids: CASSSDRHLEKLFF. The CDR3 nucleotides are TGTGCCAGCAGCTCAGACAGGCATCTTGAAAAACTGTTTTTT.

This clone showed up just once. The chain employs TRBV13 and TRBJ1-5; D unclear. The CDR3 spans 13 residues. The V end was cut by 0 bases, the J end by 6 bases, with 6 bases between. The germline V gene encodes CDR1 PRHDT and CDR2 FYEKMQ (reference sequence). CDR3 amino acids: CASSLGGSQPQHF. The DNA of the CDR3 is TGTGCCAGCAGCTTAGGGGGGAGTCAGCCCCAGCATTTT.